The rows below give T cell receptor beta chains drawn from one sample of a study of CD8 T cells in ankylosing spondylitis. In TCRdb, the 5' RACE reads were re-called with MiXCR into one record per CDR3 protein. The sample includes under 55,000 distinct CDR3 sequences, approximately 7% of them seen just once. Material for sequencing was blood, either unsorted or a sorted T cell fraction (not recorded which). These receptors originate from a female donor with ankylosing spondylitis or in good health (not recorded which). Both conserved end residues are part of each CDR3. Fields, in order: D gene, V gene, J gene, clone size, CDR3 protein, CDR3 DNA. The D gene is left open where the match is weak. The listing skips clone size in some rows; elsewhere it reads once, few, many or a size class.

D: NA
V: TRBV2
J: TRBJ2-1
size: many
CDR3: CASTKNRDPTYNEQFF
DNA: TGTGCCAGCACCAAGAACAGGGACCCCACCTACAATGAGCAGTTCTTC

D: NA
V: TRBV12-3/TRBV12-4
J: TRBJ1-3
size: many
CDR3: CASSQRTPSGNTIYF
DNA: TGTGCCAGCAGCCAAAGGACCCCCTCTGGAAACACCATATATTTT

D: TRBD2
V: TRBV29-1
J: TRBJ2-4
size: many
CDR3: CSVVPLAGGQNIQYF
DNA: TGCAGCGTTGTCCCACTAGCGGGGGGGCAAAACATTCAGTACTTC

D: NA
V: TRBV27
J: TRBJ2-3
size: many
CDR3: CASSFGGDTQYF
DNA: TGTGCCAGCAGTTTCGGCGGAGATACGCAGTATTTT

D: NA
V: TRBV7-2
J: TRBJ1-1
size: few
CDR3: CASSLDNWITEAFF
DNA: TGTGCCAGCAGCTTAGACAACTGGATCACTGAAGCTTTCTTT

D: NA
V: TRBV12-3/TRBV12-4
J: TRBJ2-3
size: many
CDR3: CASSVWDRTGTDTQYF
DNA: TGTGCCAGCAGTGTTTGGGACCGCACTGGGACAGATACGCAGTATTTT

D: NA
V: TRBV19
J: TRBJ2-1
size: NA
CDR3: CAIQDRNEQFF
DNA: TGTGCCATTCAGGACCGAAATGAGCAGTTCTTC

D: NA
V: TRBV10-3
J: TRBJ1-4
size: many
CDR3: CAISPSPGGAGEKLFF
DNA: TGTGCCATCAGTCCTAGCCCCGGGGGCGCAGGGGAAAAACTGTTTTTT

D: TRBD2
V: TRBV9
J: TRBJ2-3
size: many
CDR3: CASSVGDYYTQYF
DNA: TGTGCCAGCAGCGTGGGGGACTACTATACGCAGTATTTT

D: NA
V: TRBV2
J: TRBJ1-1
size: many
CDR3: CASSERVAPRPDF
DNA: TGTGCCAGCAGTGAAAGGGTTGCCCCCAGGCCGGACTTT

D: NA
V: TRBV5-5
J: TRBJ2-3
size: many
CDR3: CASSSGTSTDTQYF
DNA: TGTGCCAGCAGCTCCGGGACTAGCACAGATACGCAGTATTTT

D: TRBD2
V: TRBV5-8
J: TRBJ2-3
size: many
CDR3: CASSSLAGGTDTQYF
DNA: TGTGCCAGCAGCTCACTAGCGGGGGGCACAGATACGCAGTATTTT

D: NA
V: TRBV29-1
J: TRBJ1-1
size: medium-sized
CDR3: CSVALGRQNTEAFF
DNA: TGCAGCGTTGCCCTCGGACGGCAAAACACTGAAGCTTTCTTT

D: NA
V: TRBV7-8
J: TRBJ2-5
size: many
CDR3: CASSVGVQETQYF
DNA: TGTGCCAGCAGCGTCGGGGTACAAGAGACCCAGTACTTC

D: TRBD2
V: TRBV7-8
J: TRBJ2-1
size: many
CDR3: CASSLMGGGEQFF
DNA: TGTGCCAGCAGCTTAATGGGGGGGGGAGAGCAGTTCTTC

D: NA
V: TRBV28
J: TRBJ1-2
size: few
CDR3: CASTPLWGYGYGYTF
DNA: TGTGCCAGCACCCCCCTGTGGGGTTATGGCTATGGCTACACCTTC

D: NA
V: TRBV12-5
J: TRBJ2-2
size: NA
CDR3: CASGLGRADGELFF
DNA: TGTGCTAGTGGTTTGGGCAGGGCTGACGGGGAGCTGTTTTTT

D: NA
V: TRBV7-2
J: TRBJ2-3
size: many
CDR3: CASSSHQTGSDTQYF
DNA: TGTGCCAGCAGCTCACACCAAACAGGGTCAGATACGCAGTATTTT

D: NA
V: TRBV23-1
J: TRBJ2-2
size: NA
CDR3: CASLTGELFF
DNA: TGCGCCAGTTTAACCGGGGAGCTGTTTTTT

D: NA
V: TRBV7-2
J: TRBJ1-1
size: many
CDR3: CASSFGWGTEAFF
DNA: TGTGCCAGCAGCTTTGGGTGGGGGACTGAAGCTTTCTTT

D: NA
V: TRBV5-1
J: TRBJ2-5
size: many
CDR3: CASSLQQETQYF
DNA: TGCGCCAGCAGCTTGCAACAAGAGACCCAGTACTTC

D: TRBD1
V: TRBV5-1
J: TRBJ1-2
size: many
CDR3: CASSAGGQDYGYTF
DNA: TGCGCCAGCAGCGCCGGGGGACAGGACTATGGCTACACCTTC

D: TRBD2
V: TRBV6-5
J: TRBJ2-2
size: NA
CDR3: CASSFDAGANTGELFF
DNA: TGTGCCAGCAGTTTTGACGCGGGGGCGAACACCGGGGAGCTGTTTTTT

D: TRBD1
V: TRBV12-3/TRBV12-4
J: TRBJ1-3
size: many
CDR3: CASSSRQGRGGNTIYF
DNA: TGTGCCAGCAGTTCCCGACAGGGCCGAGGCGGAAACACCATATATTTT

D: NA
V: TRBV11-3
J: TRBJ1-1
size: many
CDR3: CASSAPGTPNTEAFF
DNA: TGTGCCAGCAGCGCGCCCGGGACACCGAACACTGAAGCTTTCTTT

D: TRBD1
V: TRBV5-1
J: TRBJ2-7
size: many
CDR3: CASSPGTGGEQYF
DNA: TGCGCCAGCAGCCCGGGCACAGGGGGTGAGCAGTACTTC

D: NA
V: TRBV7-8
J: TRBJ2-3
size: many
CDR3: CASSLITTPGPDTQYF
DNA: TGTGCCAGCAGCTTAATCACGACTCCCGGACCAGATACGCAGTATTTT

D: NA
V: TRBV5-1
J: TRBJ1-1
size: many
CDR3: CASSGSLRVTEAFF
DNA: TGCGCCAGCAGCGGGAGCCTAAGGGTCACTGAAGCTTTCTTT

D: NA
V: TRBV29-1
J: TRBJ2-3
size: many
CDR3: CSAVRGRTDTQYF
DNA: TGCAGCGCCGTTCGGGGGCGCACAGATACGCAGTATTTT

D: NA
V: TRBV5-1
J: TRBJ2-1
size: many
CDR3: CASSGAERSEQFF
DNA: TGCGCCAGCAGCGGGGCAGAGCGAAGTGAGCAGTTCTTC

D: NA
V: TRBV4-1
J: TRBJ1-6
size: many
CDR3: CASSHPVSYNSPLHF
DNA: TGCGCCAGCAGCCATCCTGTCTCCTATAATTCACCCCTCCACTTT

D: NA
V: TRBV7-3
J: TRBJ2-7
size: NA
CDR3: CASSLTGSSYEQYF
DNA: TGTGCCAGCAGCTTAACCGGGAGCTCCTACGAGCAGTACTTC

D: NA
V: TRBV27
J: TRBJ1-5
size: NA
CDR3: CASKEGPTDTQHF
DNA: TGTGCCAGCAAGGAGGGCCCCACAGATACGCAGCATTTT

D: TRBD1
V: TRBV6-2/TRBV6-3
J: TRBJ2-7
size: many
CDR3: CASSYGDSILNFPYEQYF
DNA: TGTGCCAGCAGTTACGGGGACAGCATTTTGAATTTTCCCTACGAGCAGTACTTC

D: TRBD1
V: TRBV5-1
J: TRBJ1-1
size: many
CDR3: CASSGLRQGLMNTEAFF
DNA: TGCGCCAGCAGCGGGTTACGACAGGGCCTCATGAACACTGAAGCTTTCTTT

D: TRBD1
V: TRBV3-1
J: TRBJ2-5
size: many
CDR3: CASSRWGTGEQETQYF
DNA: TGTGCCAGCAGCCGATGGGGGACAGGGGAGCAAGAGACCCAGTACTTC

D: TRBD2
V: TRBV10-2
J: TRBJ2-2
size: many
CDR3: CASSESKRGNTGELFF
DNA: TGCGCCAGCAGTGAGTCCAAGCGGGGTAACACCGGGGAGCTGTTTTTT

D: NA
V: TRBV11-3
J: TRBJ2-2
size: NA
CDR3: CASSLYTLSGELFF
DNA: TGTGCCAGCAGCTTATATACCCTCAGCGGGGAGCTGTTTTTT

D: NA
V: TRBV5-1
J: TRBJ1-6
size: many
CDR3: CASSFGRGGDYNSPLHF
DNA: TGCGCCAGCAGCTTCGGTAGGGGTGGCGACTATAATTCACCCCTCCACTTT

D: NA
V: TRBV3-1
J: TRBJ1-2
size: once
CDR3: CAGSSRGGYTF
DNA: TGTGCCGGCAGCTCTCGGGGGGGCTACACCTTC

D: NA
V: TRBV20-1
J: TRBJ1-2
size: many
CDR3: CSASLLGGRNYGYTF
DNA: TGCAGTGCTAGCCTGTTGGGGGGGCGCAACTATGGCTACACCTTC

D: NA
V: TRBV7-9
J: TRBJ1-6
size: few
CDR3: CASSPIEQGNSPLHF
DNA: TGTGCCAGCAGCCCCATAGAACAGGGAAATTCACCCCTCCACTTT

D: NA
V: TRBV29-1
J: TRBJ2-1
size: many
CDR3: CSVDGLAMYNEQFF
DNA: TGCAGCGTTGATGGGTTAGCAATGTACAATGAGCAGTTCTTC